These 13 T cell receptor beta chains share one sample of origin, sequenced in a study of blood T cells in healthy people across ages. Primers used in a second PCR of about 7 to 12 cycles were a sample-barcoded 5' primer and a J-beta primer mix. Each CDR3 protein is one row after TCRdb ran MiXCR on the 5' RACE reads. The top ten clones hold approximately 10% of a sample with about 1.6 million distinct CDR3 sequences, about 31% of them seen once. The material sequenced was blood. These receptors were collected from a woman aged 25 to 45 in good health.

This sequence joins TRBV20-1 and TRBJ1-4; the match to TRBD1 covers 9 bases. The CDR3 spans 16 residues. Germline V lookup: CDR1 DFQATT, CDR2 SNEGSKA (reference sequence). V lost 2 bases and J lost 8; bases outside the gene matches: 12. DNA for the CDR3: TGCAGTGCTAGAAGGCGACAGGGGGGGTCTCTGGAAAAACTGTTTTTT. Protein: CSARRRQGGSLEKLFF.

The chain is built from TRBV20-1 and TRBJ2-3; 9 bases map to TRBD2. CDR3 length: 14 residues. Germline CDR1 is DFQATT and CDR2 is SNEGSKA (reference sequence). Trimming at V came to 5 bases and at J to 7 bases, leaving 10 bases not matched to a gene. CDR3 DNA: TGCAGTGCTCGACACCCAGCGGGAGGAAATACGCAGTATTTT. Its translation: CSARHPAGGNTQYF.

The V call is TRBV7-9, the J call TRBJ2-7; tentatively, D is TRBD1 (5 bases). CDR3 length: 15 residues. Germline CDR1 and CDR2: SEHNR and FQNEAQ (reference sequence). V was clipped by 5 bases and J by 2 bases, with 16 bases between them. The CDR3 loop is CASSPRAAVPYEQYF. CDR3 nucleotide sequence: TGTGCCAGCAGCCCCAGGGCGGCCGTACCCTACGAGCAGTACTTC.

The chain uses TRBV27 and TRBJ2-3; maybe TRBD2 (7 bases). The CDR3 is 13 amino acids. The germline V gene encodes CDR1 MNHEY and CDR2 SMNVEV (reference sequence). V shed 4 bases and J shed 9 bases, with 14 bases lying between them. The CDR3 is CASSWGPGGTQYF. DNA of the CDR3: TGTGCCAGCAGTTGGGGACCGGGGGGCACGCAGTATTTT.

In this sample, this clonotype turned up a few times. At one end, the junction sequence differs from germline, possibly due to a read error. The rearrangement links TRBV7-6 to TRBJ1-5, with 7 positions matching TRBD1. This CDR3 has 14 amino acids. CDR1 is SGHVS, CDR2 FNYEAQ, per germline. The CDR3 DNA sequence: TGTGCCAGCAGCTTAGAGGGACAGAATCAGCCCCAGCGTTTT. Amino acids: CASSLEGQNQPQRF. Combining the CDR3 with reference TRBV7-6 and TRBJ1-5 gives the whole variable domain GAGVSQSPRYKVTKRGQDVALRCDPISGHVSLYWYRQALGQGPEFLTYFNYEAQQDKSGLPNDRFSAERPEGSISTLTIQRTEQRDSAMYRCASSLEGQNQPQRFGDGTRLSIL.

The gene calls are TRBV20-1 and TRBJ2-1; the match to TRBD2 covers 12 bases. The CDR3 covers 18 residues. CDR1 and CDR2 (germline): DFQATT, SNEGSKA (reference sequence). The junction had 13 bases not matched to a gene; V was cut back by 0 bases and J by 7 bases. This CDR3 reads CSARDPSGGALGTNEQFF. Here the CDR3 DNA reads TGCAGTGCTAGAGATCCTAGCGGGGGGGCCTTGGGGACAAATGAGCAGTTCTTC.

This clonotype appeared once. The V and J genes are TRBV30 and TRBJ1-6, with D uncertain. The CDR3 sequence is 14 residues long. Germline CDR1 reads GTSNPN; CDR2 reads SVGIG (reference sequence). V was shortened by 7 bases and J by 0 bases, with 10 bases between the two germline ends. CDR3 sequence: CAFISSSYNSPLHF. DNA of the CDR3: TGTGCCTTTATTTCTAGCTCCTATAATTCACCCCTCCACTTT.

V is TRBV20-1 and J is TRBJ2-1; tentatively, D is TRBD1 or TRBD2 (5 bases each). Germline V gives CDR1 DFQATT, CDR2 SNEGSKA (reference sequence). The germline V and J ends were trimmed by 6 bases and 4 bases, with 13 bases remaining between them. CDR3 length: 13 residues. The CDR3 DNA is TGCAGTGCATCGGGACCTCTATACAATGAGCAGTTCTTC. It codes for CSASGPLYNEQFF.

DNA for the CDR3: TGCAGTGCTACAGGGATCACTCGGGGGCTTATGCAGTATTTT. Its translation is CSATGITRGLMQYF. The J gene is TRBJ2-3, the V gene TRBV20-1; D tentatively reads TRBD1 or TRBD2 (6 bases each). The length of the CDR3 is 14 residues. V lost 4 bases to trimming and J lost 11 bases, with 22 bases between them. Germline V lookup: CDR1 DFQATT, CDR2 SNEGSKA (reference sequence).

DNA for the CDR3: TGTGCCAGCAGTCCCCCGGGAGGGCCAGGTGAGCAGTTCTTC. Translated, it gives CASSPPGGPGEQFF. The chain recombines TRBV27 with TRBJ2-1; 8 bases are shared with TRBD2. Germline V gives CDR1 MNHEY, CDR2 SMNVEV (reference sequence). The CDR3 consists of 14 residues. V gave up 5 bases and J gave up 9 bases; unmatched junction bases: 9.

A remark on this clonotype: One base away lies a much larger clone, so this may be a sequencing read error. This sequence joins TRBV2 and TRBJ2-1; no clear D. This CDR3 spans 14 amino acids. V gave up 7 bases and J gave up 9 bases, with 19 bases separating them. From germline, CDR1 is SNHLY and CDR2 FYNNEI. CDR3 sequence reads: CASKDPGKAGEQFF. The CDR3 DNA follows: TGTGCCAGCAAAGATCCTGGTAAAGCTGGTGAGCAGTTCTTC.

The table lists this clonotype with a few counts. A much larger clone differs by one base, so this may be a read error. The chain joins TRBV10-3 to TRBJ1-4; D not certain. The CDR3 loop spans 18 amino acids. The V gene lost 6 bases and the J gene lost 4 bases, with 24 bases spanning the gap. In germline, CDR1 is ENHRY, CDR2 SYGVKD. The CDR3 region has the DNA TGTGCCATCAGCCCCTTAAATGCTCGTGGCGGTAATAATGAAAAACTGTTTTTT. Translation gives CAISPLNARGGNNEKLFF.

This chain links TRBV28 with TRBJ2-7; D tentatively fits TRBD1 or TRBD2 (5 bases each). The CDR3 contains 14 residues. The ends were cut back, 5 bases at V and 3 bases at J, with 14 bases in the middle. Germline values: CDR1 MDHEN, CDR2 SYDVKM. CDR3 sequence reads: CASSVMGRDYEQYF. The CDR3 nucleotides read TGTGCCAGCAGTGTAATGGGACGAGACTACGAGCAGTACTTC.